Detailed here is one TCR beta chain. The antigen is not known. These data originate in a study of CXCR3-negative and CXCR3-positive naive CD8 T cells. Researchers prepared the TRB cDNA libraries using 5' RACE with UMI labels. TCRdb reprocessed the 5' RACE reads, with one entry per CDR3 protein and no DNA. Its listing shows fewer than 55,000 distinct CDR3 sequences. Study findings and constraints: Naive cells positive for CXCR3 carried more hydrophobic TRB CDR3s than CXCR3-negative ones. High diversity, comparable across both naive subsets, contrasted with much lower diversity in memory CD8+ cells. Between one naive subset and the other, surface CD5 was comparable, and TCR strength was inferred from TRB CDR3 properties.

This sequence originates from a human donor in good health. Some clones in this sample may be carry-over from other donors' samples. The specimen sequenced was naive CXCR3- CD8+ T cells from blood. This sample's subset: CD45RO-CCR7+CD27+CD95- naive CD8+ T cells lacking CXCR3 (TNR3-).

CDR3 in amino acids: CATILRDRGPEKLFF. V and J are TRBV15 and TRBJ1-4; TCRdb names TRBD1, which stays unverified in the absence of DNA. The CDR3 runs 15 residues. Looked up from germline, CDR1 is LNHNV and CDR2 is YYDKDF (reference sequence).